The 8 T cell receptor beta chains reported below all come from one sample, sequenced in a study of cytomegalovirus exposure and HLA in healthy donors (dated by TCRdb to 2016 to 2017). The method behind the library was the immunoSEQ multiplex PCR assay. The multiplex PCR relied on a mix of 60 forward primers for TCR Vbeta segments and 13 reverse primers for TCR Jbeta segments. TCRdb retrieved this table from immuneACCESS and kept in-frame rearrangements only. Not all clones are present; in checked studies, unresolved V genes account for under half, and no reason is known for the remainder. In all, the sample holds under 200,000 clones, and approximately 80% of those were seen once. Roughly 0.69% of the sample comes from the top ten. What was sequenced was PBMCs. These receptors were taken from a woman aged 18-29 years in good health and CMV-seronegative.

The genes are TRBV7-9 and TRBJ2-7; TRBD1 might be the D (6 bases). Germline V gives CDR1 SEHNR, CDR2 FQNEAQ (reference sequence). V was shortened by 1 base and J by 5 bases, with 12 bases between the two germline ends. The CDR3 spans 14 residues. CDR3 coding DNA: TGTGCCAGCAGCTTAGGACAGGTTGGGAACGAGCAGTACTTC. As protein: CASSLGQVGNEQYF. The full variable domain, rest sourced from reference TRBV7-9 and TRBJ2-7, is DTGVSQNPRHKITKRGQNVTFRCDPISEHNRLYWYRQTLGQGPEFLTYFQNEAQLEKSRLLSDRFSAERPKGSFSTLEIQRTEQGDSAMYLCASSLGQVGNEQYFGPGTRLTVT.

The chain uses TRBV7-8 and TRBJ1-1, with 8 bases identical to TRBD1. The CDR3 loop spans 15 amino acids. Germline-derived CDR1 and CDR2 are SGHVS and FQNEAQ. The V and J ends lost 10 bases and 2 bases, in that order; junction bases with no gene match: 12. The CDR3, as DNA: TGTGCCACCCTGGGGCAGGGGGCCTCAAACACTGAAGCTTTCTTT. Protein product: CATLGQGASNTEAFF.

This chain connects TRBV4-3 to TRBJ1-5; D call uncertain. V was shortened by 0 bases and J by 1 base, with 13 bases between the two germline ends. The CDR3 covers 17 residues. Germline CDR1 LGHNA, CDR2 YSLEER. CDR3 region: CASSQDLPVGSNQPQHF. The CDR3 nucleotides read TGCGCCAGCAGCCAAGATCTGCCGGTCGGGAGCAATCAGCCCCAGCATTTT.

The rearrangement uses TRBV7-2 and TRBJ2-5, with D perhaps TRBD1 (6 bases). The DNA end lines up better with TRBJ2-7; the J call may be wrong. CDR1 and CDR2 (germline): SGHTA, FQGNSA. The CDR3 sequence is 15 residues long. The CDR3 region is CASSLGGGISYEQYF. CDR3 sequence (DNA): TGTGCCAGCAGCTTAGGAGGGGGAATCTCCTACGAGCAGTACTTC.

The CDR3 nucleotides read TGTGCCAGCAGCGTAGAGGCGGGGCTCAATGAGCAGTTCTTC. Protein: CASSVEAGLNEQFF. This rearrangement joins TRBV9 to TRBJ2-1; D possibly corresponds to TRBD2 (6 bases). The CDR3 is made up of 14 amino acids. V was trimmed by 0 bases and J by 6 bases, leaving 10 bases between them. The V gene's germline CDR1 is SGDLS and CDR2 YYNGEE.

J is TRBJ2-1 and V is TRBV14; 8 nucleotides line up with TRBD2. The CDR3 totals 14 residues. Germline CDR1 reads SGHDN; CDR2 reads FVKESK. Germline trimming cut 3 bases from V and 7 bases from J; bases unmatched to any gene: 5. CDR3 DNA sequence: TGTGCCAGCAGCCACGCGGGAGGAGGAAATGAGCAGTTCTTC. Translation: CASSHAGGGNEQFF.

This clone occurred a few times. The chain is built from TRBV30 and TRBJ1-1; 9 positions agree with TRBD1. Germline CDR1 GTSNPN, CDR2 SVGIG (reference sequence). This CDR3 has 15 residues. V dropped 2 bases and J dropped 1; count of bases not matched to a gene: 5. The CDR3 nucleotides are TGTGCCTGGAGTTTCCGGGACAGGGCGAACACTGAAGCTTTCTTT. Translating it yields CAWSFRDRANTEAFF.

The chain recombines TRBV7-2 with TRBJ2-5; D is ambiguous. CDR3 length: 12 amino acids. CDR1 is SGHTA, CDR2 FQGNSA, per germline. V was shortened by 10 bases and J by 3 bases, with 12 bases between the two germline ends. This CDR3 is CATEDSKETQYF. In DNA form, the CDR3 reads TGTGCCACAGAAGACTCTAAAGAGACCCAGTACTTC.